This note documents a single TCR beta chain sequence. The antigen is not known. For TCR beta, libraries came from iRepertoire HTBI primers and Arm-PCR of CDR3 regions. TCRdb ran MiXCR on the multiplex PCR reads and lists one entry per CDR3 protein. The table has around 400,000 distinct CDR3 sequences, about a quarter seen once. The time point is: persistent/refractory GD, antithyroid drugs over 5 years with positive TRAb. Generation of the TCR library employed RNA extracted from PBMCs. Patients all came to the study from an endocrinology department in Xi'an, China. The CDR3 is made up of 15 amino acids. In germline, CDR1 is MDHEN, CDR2 SYDVKM. Trimming removed 5 bases at V and 5 bases at J, with 19 bases between. This sample is drawn from a study of regulatory T cells in long-lasting Graves disease. Findings and limits, study-wide: With persistent disease, TRBV28, TRBJ1-2 and TRBJ2-5 were the favored segments. For persistent Graves' patients, TCR diversity was lower than for newly diagnosed ones. Between persistent patients, roughly 2,600 public clonotypes were shared, exceeding the 900 to 1,000 shared between new patients.

The V and J genes are TRBV28 and TRBJ2-7; a weak D match, TRBD2 (5 bases). This receptor was identified in a female donor with Graves disease. The sequencing here drew on peripheral blood mononuclear cells (PBMCs), taken when the disease was refractory, from a patient treated with antithyroid drugs. The CDR3 bases are TGTGCCAGCAGTCGTTCGCGCGGGCCCGGCAACGAGCAGTACTTC. Its translation is CASSRSRGPGNEQYF.